This T cell receptor (beta chain) emerged from a study of cytomegalovirus exposure and HLA in healthy donors. Study-wide results and caveats: The productive fraction for most TCR beta V segments was about 87% or about 30% in an earlier analysis.

Vbeta (60) and Jbeta (13) primers were used in the PCR. Original processing notes: Among the unique TCR beta chains that a later analysis counted, about 85 million in all, 10 million to 13 million were shared. This table comes from immunoSEQ multiplex PCR, and its TCRdb copy is limited to in-frame clones, with some not included. D and trimming were read from the DNA, whereas the V and J calls and clone size are those reported in that table. The data show approximately 90,000 clones, over 60% seen once. With respect to this clone: The antigen is undetermined.

Trimming removed 4 bases from V and 2 bases from J, with 16 bases in between. CDR1 and CDR2 (germline): SGHNT, YYREEE (reference sequence). The CDR3 runs to 16 residues. Sequencing used PBMCs. This TCR came from a young man in good health and CMV-seronegative. V and J are TRBV5-4 and TRBJ2-1; D may be TRBD1 (7 bases). CDR3 region: CASSRGNRGPYNEQFF. The DNA for the CDR3 is TGTGCCAGCAGCCGCGGGAACAGGGGCCCCTACAATGAGCAGTTCTTC.